This entry describes one T cell receptor (beta chain). This record comes from a study of blood T cell repertoires in COVID-19. Study at large: T cells, B-cell-depleted T cells, or PBMCs supplied cDNA or gDNA.

There are 17 residues in the CDR3. Clones were read by immunoSEQ multiplex PCR, and TCRdb kept only the in-frame ones, dropping some. Among a few hundred thousand clones listed, 90% were seen once. In terms of age and location, participants ranged from roughly 18 to 90 years and lived in approximately 24 US areas. Grouping used clinical history reported by participants in a survey and questionnaire. The source of this sequence is a man between 25 and 39 years old who had been exposed to COVID-19. The sample comprised PBMCs or T cells enriched from blood (not recorded which). This sequence joins TRBV12-2 and TRBJ2-7; TRBD1 reflects the table's D call only, with no check against the DNA. TRBV12-2 is labeled a pseudogene. The CDR3 region is CASRFQGQEFGNYEQYF. The CDR3 coding sequence is TGTGCAAGTCGCTTCCAGGGACAGGAGTTCGGGAACTACGAGCAGTACTTC.